This is a list of T cell receptor beta chains from one sample in a study of regulatory T cells in long-lasting Graves disease. TCRdb re-derived calls from the multiplex PCR reads in MiXCR, one entry per CDR3 protein. The sample shows under 700,000 distinct CDR3 sequences, more than 15% of them seen only once. These data were also filed under a second study, of T cells in Graves' hyperthyroidism and ophthalmopathy.

Source: peripheral blood mononuclear cells (PBMCs), taken at new diagnosis, from a patient treated with antithyroid drugs. These receptors came from a woman aged 35 to 60 with Graves disease. CDR3s include the opening cysteine and the closing phenylalanine or tryptophan. Each record gives: V gene, D gene, clone size, J gene, CDR3 DNA, CDR3 protein. D genes are given only for firm matches. Clone size is shown for a subset of rows, as once, few, many or a class of expanded clone.

TRBV4-1	.	many	TRBJ1-2	TGCGCCAGCAGCCACGAGGGGGGGGTCGGTGGCTACACCTTC	CASSHEGGVGGYTF
TRBV20-1	.	.	TRBJ1-3	TGCAGTGCTAGAGACCCCGCAACTCTCTCTGGAAACACCATATATTTT	CSARDPATLSGNTIYF
TRBV28	.	many	TRBJ2-7	TGTGCCAGCAACGTATTCTCCTACGAGCAGTACTTC	CASNVFSYEQYF
TRBV27	TRBD2	many	TRBJ2-3	TGTGCCAGCAGTTCCCGAGCGGGGGCCGGGGGCCATACGCAGTATTTT	CASSSRAGAGGHTQYF
TRBV28	.	many	TRBJ1-5	TGTGCCAGCAGCCAGACAGGATATAGCAATCAGCCCCAGCATTTT	CASSQTGYSNQPQHF
TRBV12-3/TRBV12-4	.	many	TRBJ1-1	TGTGCCAGCAGTTTGCACGGGGGATCTGAAGCTTTCTTT	CASSLHGGSEAFF
TRBV2	.	many	TRBJ1-2	TGTGCCAGCACCAGAAGGCCTAACTATGGCTACACCTTC	CASTRRPNYGYTF
TRBV12-3/TRBV12-4	.	few	TRBJ2-1	TGTGCCAGCACCTGGGGGGAGACGAGTGAGCAGTTCTTC	CASTWGETSEQFF
TRBV28	.	.	TRBJ2-7	TGTGCCAGCAGTTTTGGGTCGGGCGAGCAGTACTTC	CASSFGSGEQYF
TRBV28	TRBD1	many	TRBJ2-7	TGTGCCAGCAGTGACGACAGGGGAGAGAGGAACGAGCAGTACTTC	CASSDDRGERNEQYF
TRBV3-1	TRBD2	many	TRBJ2-3	TGTGCCAGCAGCCGGGAGGGTCAAACTTACACAGATACGCAGTATTTT	CASSREGQTYTDTQYF
TRBV10-3	.	many	TRBJ2-1	TGTGCCATCAGGAGGGTACCATACAATGAGCAGTTCTTC	CAIRRVPYNEQFF
TRBV9	.	.	TRBJ1-1	TGTACCAGCAGCGTAGCTTCCTGGGCCACTGAAGCTTTCTTT	CTSSVASWATEAFF